This T cell receptor beta chain originates from a study of OX40 agonist ivuxolimab in advanced cancers. Across the study: The dose-escalation cohort was over 65% male, with a mean age of around 60 years, ranging roughly 23 to 79. One hepatocellular carcinoma and a couple of cutaneous melanoma patients partially responded. Study-level findings and limits: In CD8+ T cells, expanded clones were on average more numerous than in CD4+.

Data came from immunoSEQ multiplex PCR; TCRdb stores just in-frame clones and leaves some out. The repertoire holds over 50,000 clones, with about 82% as singletons. J gave up 13 bases and V 2 bases, and 16 bases lay outside the gene matches. CDR1 is SGHVS, CDR2 FQNEAQ, per germline. The CDR3 extends over 17 amino acids. As concerns this clone: What it binds is not known.

The investigators sampled blood at baseline, at cycle 4 day 1, and at cycle 7 day 1. The sample was CD4+ or CD8+ T cells sorted from blood, taken in a trial of the OX40 agonist ivuxolimab. The chain couples TRBV7-8 to TRBJ1-6, with 8 bases lining up with TRBD1. This clonotype was sampled from an adult with an advanced solid tumor such as melanoma, head and neck, liver or kidney cancer. Here the CDR3 DNA reads TGTGCCAGCAGCTTAACGTTGAGCAGGACAGGGTCGGTTCCCCTCCACTTT. Protein: CASSLTLSRTGSVPLHF.